Sequencing of this T cell receptor beta chain was carried out in a study of T cells after posttransplantation cyclophosphamide (dated by TCRdb to 2015 to 2016). For the study in its entirety: Using TRB sequencing, the study followed how the T cell repertoire rebuilt after myeloablative bone marrow transplantation with posttransplantation cyclophosphamide given as GVHD prophylaxis. Up to about 3 additional blood samples from 2 to 5.2 years after transplant were also TRB-sequenced in 3 patients, as was pretransplant blood from a handful of patients. TRA and TRB clonality were tightly correlated in about 10 samples, so subsequent TCR analyses focused on TRB only. Public TRB sequences were checked against a database of over 3,600 sequences associated with responses to pathogens, tumor antigens, self-antigens and alloantigens. Blood from every one of the 34 PTCy patients who had 1-year posttransplant specimens underwent TRB sequencing. Antigen receptor sequencing was done on samples from roughly 38 PTCy-treated patients and from approximately 15 related bone marrow donors of those patients. Study-level results and caveats: Donor-recipient similarity was low at 1-2 months but increased during the first year, and donor CD8+ memory clones often dominated later blood repertoires. Across under 50 patients, recipient CMV seropositivity and CMV reactivation were highly associated with TRB clonality; PTCy diversity was similar to CNI/methotrexate controls. The TRB repertoires of T cells infiltrating skin or GI tract showed only limited overlap with the TRB repertoires of T cells in blood.

About this clone itself: Its antigen remains undetermined. No much larger clone exists at a distance of one base, and base qualities are not known.

Genomic DNA was used for TRB sequencing, which was performed with the immunoSEQ assay at survey resolution or with the hsTCRB kit. Per the original workflow: The immunoSEQ software handled the initial read processing, while the LymphoSeq R package was used for the repertoire analyses. Clonality was calculated as 1 minus normalized Shannon entropy, and the Gini coefficient was also calculated for each TRB dataset. Phenotypes of unsorted samples were inferred by mapping TRB sequences from sorted subsets of the recipient or donor onto the same recipient's unsorted samples. Drawn from immuneACCESS, this table holds only the in-frame rearrangements with V and J called that TCRdb kept. Clones are partly lost; checked studies trace under half to an unresolved V gene and leave the rest unexplained. Clonal size and the V and J genes are those of that table, whereas D and trimming came from the DNA. The sample table records tens of thousands of clones; 95% to 98% of these occur just once. More than 0.15% of the sample is taken by the ten largest.

Naive T cells were defined as viable CD3+CD4+ or CD3+CD8+ cells that were CCR7+CD45RA+CD45RO-CD95-CD27+CD28+. Peripheral blood samples were provided by related bone marrow donors on the day of marrow donation. Mononuclear cells from peripheral blood and bone marrow were separated by Ficoll-Hypaque density centrifugation and then cryopreserved. CD4+ and CD8+ T cells, including naive and memory subsets, were sorted by FACS on a FACSAria II. V has 8 bases trimmed and J has 5 bases trimmed; junction bases matching no gene number 11. Sequences GTSNPN (CDR1) and SVGIG (CDR2) are obtained from the germline V gene (reference sequence). The CDR3 runs 13 residues from the cysteine to the phenylalanine. Just CDR3 DNA is preserved here, 39 bases in frame from base 1.

The TCR was taken from a man between 40 and 49 years old in good health, CMV-negative, and a related stem cell transplant donor. Recombination joined TRBV30 with TRBJ2-5, and 7 junctional nucleotides match TRBD1. Material: naive CD4+ T cells sorted from PBMCs. The nucleotide sequence is TGTGCCCAAAACAGGGGCAACCGGGAGACCCAGTACTTC. This translates into CAQNRGNRETQYF.